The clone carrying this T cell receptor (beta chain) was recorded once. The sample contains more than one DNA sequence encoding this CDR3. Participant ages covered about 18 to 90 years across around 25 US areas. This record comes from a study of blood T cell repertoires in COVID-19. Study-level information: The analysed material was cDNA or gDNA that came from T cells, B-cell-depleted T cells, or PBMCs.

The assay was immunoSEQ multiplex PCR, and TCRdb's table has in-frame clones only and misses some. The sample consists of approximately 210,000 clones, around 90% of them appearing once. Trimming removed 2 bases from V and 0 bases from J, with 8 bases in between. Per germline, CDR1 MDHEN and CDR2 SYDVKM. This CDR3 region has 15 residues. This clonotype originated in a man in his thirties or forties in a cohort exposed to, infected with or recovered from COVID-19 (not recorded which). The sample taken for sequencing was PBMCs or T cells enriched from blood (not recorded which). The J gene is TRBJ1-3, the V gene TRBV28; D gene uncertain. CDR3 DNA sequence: TGTGCCAGCAGTTTAGGCGGAAGCTCTGGAAACACCATATATTTT. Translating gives CASSLGGSSGNTIYF.